The 30 T cell receptor beta chains below come from one sample, sequenced in a study of regulatory T cells in long-lasting Graves disease. Assembly of TCR beta libraries relied on iRepertoire HTBI primers together with Arm-PCR of CDR3 regions. TCRdb reprocessed the multiplex PCR reads with MiXCR, giving one entry per CDR3 protein. This table holds around 240,000 distinct CDR3 sequences, more than 15% found once. Described time point: newly diagnosed GD, antithyroid drugs for less than 3 months. PBMC RNA was the source of the TCR library. These data were also reused for a study on T cells in Graves' hyperthyroidism and ophthalmopathy.

Material: peripheral blood mononuclear cells (PBMCs), obtained at new diagnosis, from a patient treated with antithyroid drugs. The receptor set was obtained from a young woman with Graves disease.

This clonotype was recorded at least ten times. CDR3 bases: TGTGCCAGCAGCTTGGAGCGGGGGCGAGGGGAGACCCAGTACTTC. Amino acids: CASSLERGRGETQYF. The chain couples TRBV7-2 to TRBJ2-5; 8 nucleotides match TRBD2. J gave up 5 bases and V 3 bases, and 8 bases lay outside the gene matches. This CDR3 comprises 15 residues. Germline V gene data show CDR1 as SGHTA and CDR2 as FQGNSA.

This clonotype was counted at least ten times. The rearrangement links TRBV4-1 to TRBJ1-5; D remains ambiguous. The CDR3 length is 15 residues. Germline lookup yields CDR1 MGHRA and CDR2 YSYEKL. Deletions cut 2 bases from V and 3 bases from J, with 11 bases between. CDR3 in amino acids: CASSQHGLNNQPQHF. DNA of the CDR3: TGCGCCAGCAGCCAACACGGACTGAACAATCAGCCCCAGCATTTT.

This clonotype was counted many times. V usage is TRBV10-2 and J usage is TRBJ1-6, with unresolved D. The length of the CDR3 is 15 residues. Germline V gene lookup returns CDR1 WSHSY and CDR2 SAAADI. V lost 4 bases to trimming and J lost 7 bases, with 14 bases between them. The CDR3 protein is CASSVNTDGNSPLHF. In nucleotides, the CDR3 is TGCGCCAGCAGTGTCAATACCGATGGGAATTCACCCCTCCACTTT.

This clonotype was picked up a small number of times. The rearrangement links TRBV18 to TRBJ2-2; D not certain. Germline values: CDR1 KGHSH, CDR2 LQKENI. This CDR3 is 16 amino acids long. V lost 0 bases and J lost 1, with 9 bases in between. DNA for the CDR3: TGTGCCAGCTCACCACCGTCCGGTCGGAACACCGGGGAGCTGTTTTTT. It is translated as CASSPPSGRNTGELFF.

CDR3 in amino acids: CASSVANLQGGNTEAFF. The CDR3 region has the DNA TGTGCCAGCAGCGTAGCCAACTTACAGGGAGGGAACACTGAAGCTTTCTTT. J is TRBJ1-1 and V is TRBV9; D is possibly TRBD1 (6 bases). This CDR3 is built from 17 residues. V was trimmed by 0 bases and J by 1 base, leaving 16 bases between them. Germline CDR1 is SGDLS and CDR2 is YYNGEE.

This clonotype was seen at least ten times. The chain couples TRBV7-2 to TRBJ2-2; 10 bases are shared with TRBD2. V lost 1 base, J lost 4 bases, and 3 bases stayed unmatched. The CDR3 length is 16 residues. Germline V lookup: CDR1 SGHTA, CDR2 FQGNSA. Here the CDR3 reads CASSLVLAGPTGELFF. The CDR3 region has the DNA TGTGCCAGCAGCTTAGTACTAGCGGGGCCCACCGGGGAGCTGTTTTTT.

This clonotype was seen only once. This could be a read error, since a much larger clone is one nucleotide away. The chain has TRBV5-5 and TRBJ1-6; D is possibly TRBD1 (6 bases). The CDR3 loop spans 16 amino acids. Germline V gene sequence: CDR1 SGHKS, CDR2 YYEKEE (reference sequence). V was pared by 4 bases and J by 7 bases, with 18 bases between. CDR3 in DNA: TGTGCCAGCAGCGCCACAGGGATGGTGGGGAATTCACCCCTCCACTTT. Its protein product is CASSATGMVGNSPLHF.

The J gene is TRBJ1-1, the V gene TRBV5-1; maybe TRBD1 (5 bases). The CDR3 is 14 amino acids. Germline V gene data show CDR1 as SGHRS and CDR2 as YFSETQ. The V and J ends lost 4 bases and 8 bases respectively, with 18 bases between them. The CDR3 nucleotides read TGCGCCAGCAGCCCCGGGGGGATAGAAGTCGAAGCTTTCTTT. It translates to CASSPGGIEVEAFF.

In DNA, the CDR3 is TGTGCCTGGAATGATGCATCCTACAATGAGCAGTTCTTC. It is translated as CAWNDASYNEQFF. The chain recombines TRBV30 with TRBJ2-1; unclear D gene. This CDR3 has 13 amino acids. Germline V gene lookup returns CDR1 GTSNPN and CDR2 SVGIG (reference sequence). V gave up 4 bases and J gave up 1 base, with 8 bases separating them.

A few counts support this clonotype. The V gene is TRBV5-1, the J gene TRBJ2-1; 7 nucleotides agree with TRBD1. The V gene's germline CDR1 is SGHRS and CDR2 YFSETQ. This CDR3 is 14 amino acids long. The trim removed 7 bases at V and 5 bases at J, leaving 9 bases unmatched. The CDR3 here is CASAEGGADNEQFF. Here the CDR3 DNA reads TGCGCCAGCGCTGAAGGGGGCGCGGACAATGAGCAGTTCTTC.

This clonotype was found many times. The chain carries TRBV9 and TRBJ2-5; TRBD1 aligns across 7 bases. J was trimmed by 2 bases and V by 4 bases; bases with no gene match: 8. The CDR3 consists of 15 residues. CDR1 and CDR2 (germline): SGDLS, YYNGEE. For the CDR3, the DNA is TGTGCCAGCAGCTTTGCTCCGGGACAGCAAGAGACCCAGTACTTC. Its protein product is CASSFAPGQQETQYF.

The CDR3 nucleotides are TGTGCCATCAGTGATGCGGGGGACATAAACACCATATATTTT. This codes for CAISDAGDINTIYF. J is TRBJ1-3 and V is TRBV10-3; TRBD1 might be the D (6 bases). V dropped 3 bases and J dropped 6 bases, with 12 bases sitting between them. Germline V gene lookup returns CDR1 ENHRY and CDR2 SYGVKD. The CDR3 is 14 amino acids.

This clonotype showed up many times. The rearrangement uses TRBV18 and TRBJ2-3, with 9 bases matching TRBD1. This CDR3 has 15 amino acids. The germline CDR1 and CDR2 sequences are KGHSH and LQKENI. V shed 6 bases, J shed 1 base, and the junction held 5 bases outside the gene matches. DNA of the CDR3: TGTGCCAGCTCCCGGGGACAGGGTGGCACAGATACGCAGTATTTT. This codes for CASSRGQGGTDTQYF.

This clonotype has at least ten counts. The V gene is TRBV20-1, the J gene TRBJ2-5; TRBD2 agrees at 13 bases. The V gene's germline CDR1 is DFQATT and CDR2 SNEGSKA (reference sequence). The CDR3 is 15 residues long. Trimming removed 3 bases from V and 6 bases from J; junction bases left unmatched: 7. CDR3 sequence (DNA): TGCAGTGCTAGGAGGACTAGCGGGGGCGATAAGACCCAGTACTTC. Encoded protein: CSARRTSGGDKTQYF.

On this clonotype: A read error is the likely source, as a far larger clone sits one nucleotide away. V usage is TRBV5-5 and J usage is TRBJ2-1; TRBD2 agrees at 13 bases. CDR3 size: 14 residues. The germline CDR1 and CDR2 sequences are SGHKS and YYEKEE (reference sequence). In nucleotides, the CDR3 is TGTGCCAGCTCACCAACTAGCGGGGGGGATGAGCGGTTCTTC. Translated: CASSPTSGGDERFF.

This clonotype was seen many times. The chain combines TRBV7-8 with TRBJ2-1, with D uncertain. CDR1 is SGHVS and CDR2 is FQNEAQ in the germline V gene. This CDR3 spans 13 amino acids. V lost 2 bases, J lost 5 bases, and 7 bases lay in between. The CDR3 sequence: CASSLKLDNEQFF. CDR3 DNA: TGTGCCAGCAGCTTAAAGTTGGACAATGAGCAGTTCTTC.

At least ten counts were recorded for this clonotype. This chain links TRBV4-1 with TRBJ2-7; no firm D call. V dropped 3 bases and J dropped 3 bases, with 21 bases sitting between them. This CDR3 region has 17 residues. Looked up from germline, CDR1 is MGHRA and CDR2 is YSYEKL. The CDR3 nucleotides are TGCGCCAGCAGCCAGCCCAGAGTGGCAGGCGACCGCTACGAGCAGTACTTC. Protein: CASSQPRVAGDRYEQYF.

This clonotype was recorded at least ten times. V and J are TRBV18 and TRBJ1-1; D is unclear. V was pared by 2 bases and J by 1 base, with 11 bases between. Germline loops: CDR1 KGHSH, CDR2 LQKENI. The CDR3 spans 15 residues. The CDR3 region is CASSPSLGGNTEAFF. CDR3 DNA: TGTGCCAGCTCACCATCCCTCGGCGGGAACACTGAAGCTTTCTTT.

This clonotype was detected ten times or more. The V and J genes are TRBV6-1 and TRBJ2-7; D gene ambiguous. The germline V gene has CDR1 MNHNS and CDR2 SASEGT. Between the trimmed V and J ends, which lost 10 bases and 2 bases, there was a span of 15 bases. This CDR3 spans 13 amino acids. The CDR3 protein is CATGISRAYEQYF. In DNA form, the CDR3 reads TGTGCCACTGGGATTAGCCGGGCCTACGAGCAGTACTTC.

The chain recombines TRBV20-1 with TRBJ1-1; D is perhaps TRBD1 (5 bases). The length of the CDR3 is 14 residues. The V and J ends lost 6 bases and 4 bases respectively, with 18 bases between them. Germline V gene data show CDR1 as DFQATT and CDR2 as SNEGSKA (reference sequence). Written as DNA, the CDR3 is TGCAGTGCGGGGGGATCCGAACGGGGCACTGAAGCTTTCTTT. As protein: CSAGGSERGTEAFF.

CDR3 DNA: TGTGCCAGCAGCCAAGATCAGACTGAGCGCCAGGTACACTATGGCTACACCTTC. Translating gives CASSQDQTERQVHYGYTF. This chain links TRBV4-2 with TRBJ1-2; D is unclear. CDR3 length: 18 residues. Germline assignment: CDR1 LGHNA and CDR2 YNFKEQ. Trimming left V 0 bases short and J 3 bases short, with 20 bases between.

This clonotype was counted many times. J is TRBJ1-6 and V is TRBV18; D is undetermined. This CDR3 has 14 residues. Trimming took 3 bases from V and 0 from J, leaving 3 bases between them. The germline gives CDR1 KGHSH, CDR2 LQKENI. CDR3: CASSPGSYNSPLHF. As DNA, the CDR3 is TGTGCCAGCTCACCGGGCTCCTATAATTCACCCCTCCACTTT.

The V call is TRBV5-1, the J call TRBJ2-1; D may be TRBD1 or TRBD2 (5 bases each). CDR3 size: 15 residues. V lost 3 bases to trimming and J lost 8 bases, with 18 bases between them. CDR1 is SGHRS and CDR2 is YFSETQ in the germline V gene. DNA for the CDR3: TGCGCCAGCAGCTCGGGACGGACTGTCAACGATGAGCAGTTCTTC. Its protein is CASSSGRTVNDEQFF.

Turning to this clonotype: A read error is likely here: a far larger clone is one base away. J is TRBJ2-7 and V is TRBV11-1; perhaps TRBD1 as D (5 bases). V lost 8 bases and J lost 5, with 16 bases in between. This CDR3 has 13 residues. The germline gives CDR1 SGHAT, CDR2 FQDESV (reference sequence). The CDR3 sequence: CASGQVNRHEQYF. CDR3 nucleotide sequence: TGTGCCAGCGGCCAAGTTAACAGGCACGAGCAGTACTTC.

V gene TRBV6-1 combines with J gene TRBJ2-2; possibly TRBD1 for D (6 bases). CDR3 size: 12 residues. CDR1 MNHNS and CDR2 SASEGT come from the germline V gene. V lost 10 bases to trimming and J lost 3 bases, with 9 bases between them. The chain's CDR3 is CATRGYTGELFF. The CDR3 DNA sequence: TGTGCCACTAGGGGGTACACCGGGGAGCTGTTTTTT.

In its sample, this clonotype was seen many times. J is TRBJ2-7 and V is TRBV15; D remains unclear. The V gene's germline CDR1 is LNHNV and CDR2 YYDKDF (reference sequence). The CDR3 is 15 residues long. Trimming took 6 bases from V and 6 from J, leaving 21 bases between them. The CDR3 here is CATRNGQELRGEQYF. The CDR3 DNA reads as TGTGCCACCAGAAATGGGCAGGAGCTTCGTGGCGAGCAGTACTTC.

This clonotype was counted ten times or more. The rearrangement joins TRBV7-3 to TRBJ2-5; 7 bases agree with TRBD2. V was clipped by 5 bases and J by 7 bases; unmatched bases: 7. The CDR3 contains 13 residues. Germline V CDR1 and CDR2: SGHTA, FQGTGA. DNA of the CDR3: TGTGCCAGCAGCCGACTCCCGGGGGGGACCCAGTACTTC. Its protein product is CASSRLPGGTQYF.

The sample holds many counts of this clonotype. The chain couples TRBV5-1 to TRBJ2-5, with D possibly being TRBD2 (5 bases). Trimming cost V 4 bases and J 2 bases, with 9 bases left between them. CDR1 SGHRS and CDR2 YFSETQ come from the germline V gene. The CDR3 spans 13 residues. The CDR3: CASSNQRQETQYF. The CDR3 DNA follows: TGCGCCAGCAGCAACCAGCGGCAAGAGACCCAGTACTTC. The full variable domain, its missing parts supplied by reference TRBV5-1 and TRBJ2-5, is KAGVTQTPRYLIKTRGQQVTLSCSPISGHRSVSWYQQTPGQGLQFLFEYFSETQRNKGNFPGRFSGRQFSNSRSEMNVSTLELGDSALYLCASSNQRQETQYFGPGTRLLVL.

There are a few counts of this clonotype. This rearrangement joins TRBV6-1 to TRBJ1-6; TRBD1 might be the D (6 bases). Trimming stripped 7 bases from V and 3 bases from J, with 13 bases between. The CDR3 contains 15 residues. Germline values: CDR1 MNHNS, CDR2 SASEGT. The CDR3 is CASKDMDSYNSPLHF. CDR3 in DNA: TGTGCCAGCAAAGACATGGACAGCTATAATTCACCCCTCCACTTT.

The table lists this clonotype with many counts. The chain links TRBV2 to TRBJ1-1, with D possibly TRBD1 on 5 matching bases. Germline V CDR1 and CDR2: SNHLY, FYNNEI. The CDR3 contains 14 residues. Trimming removed 4 bases at V and 7 bases at J, with 16 bases between. The chain's CDR3 is CASSGRQGDGEAFF. DNA of the CDR3: TGTGCCAGCAGTGGACGTCAGGGTGACGGTGAAGCTTTCTTT. Full variable domain (missing parts from reference TRBV2 and TRBJ1-1): EPEVTQTPSHQVTQMGQEVILRCVPISNHLYFYWYRQILGQKVEFLVSFYNNEISEKSEIFDDQFSVERPDGSNFTLKIRSTKLEDSAMYFCASSGRQGDGEAFFGQGTRLTVV.